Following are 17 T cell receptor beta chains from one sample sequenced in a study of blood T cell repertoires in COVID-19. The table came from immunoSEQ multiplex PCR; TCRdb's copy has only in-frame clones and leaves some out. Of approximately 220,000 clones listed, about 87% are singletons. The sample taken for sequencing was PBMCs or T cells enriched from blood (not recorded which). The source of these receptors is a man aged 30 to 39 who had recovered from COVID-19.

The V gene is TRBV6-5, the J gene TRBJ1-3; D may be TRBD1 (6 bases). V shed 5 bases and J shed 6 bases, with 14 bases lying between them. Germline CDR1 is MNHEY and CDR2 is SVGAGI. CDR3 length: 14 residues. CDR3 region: CASSTAQGLNTIYF. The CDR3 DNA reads TGTGCCAGCAGTACCGCCCAGGGGTTAAACACCATATATTTT.

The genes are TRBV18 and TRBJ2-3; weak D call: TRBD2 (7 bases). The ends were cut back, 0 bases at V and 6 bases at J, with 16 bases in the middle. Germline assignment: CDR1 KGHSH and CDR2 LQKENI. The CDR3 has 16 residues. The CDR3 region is CASSPPGSGGADTQYF. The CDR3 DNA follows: TGTGCCAGCTCACCACCCGGGAGTGGGGGGGCGGATACGCAGTATTTT.

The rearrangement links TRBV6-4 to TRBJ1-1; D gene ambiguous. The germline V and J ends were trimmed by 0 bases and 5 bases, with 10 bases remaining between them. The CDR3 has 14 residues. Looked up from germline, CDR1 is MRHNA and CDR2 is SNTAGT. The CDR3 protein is CASSDSGRWTEAFF. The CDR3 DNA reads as TGTGCCAGCAGTGACTCGGGCAGGTGGACTGAAGCTTTCTTT.

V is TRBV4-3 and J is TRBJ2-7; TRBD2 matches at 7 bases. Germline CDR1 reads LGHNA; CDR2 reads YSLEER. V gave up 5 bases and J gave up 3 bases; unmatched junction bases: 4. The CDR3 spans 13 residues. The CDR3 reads CASSAGRGYEQYF. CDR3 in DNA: TGCGCCAGCAGCGCGGGGAGGGGCTACGAGCAGTACTTC.

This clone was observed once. The DNA of the CDR3 is TGTGCCAGCAGTTTTCACTCCGGGACTTCCAATTCACCCCTCCACTTT. This codes for CASSFHSGTSNSPLHF. The chain carries TRBV27 and TRBJ1-6, with D maybe TRBD1 (5 bases). The germline V and J ends were trimmed by 3 bases and 7 bases, with 16 bases remaining between them. The CDR3 is 16 amino acids. Germline values: CDR1 MNHEY, CDR2 SMNVEV (reference sequence).

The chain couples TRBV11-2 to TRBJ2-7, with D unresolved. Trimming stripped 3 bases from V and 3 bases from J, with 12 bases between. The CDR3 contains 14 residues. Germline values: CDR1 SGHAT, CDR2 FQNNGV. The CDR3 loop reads CASSFLGDFYEQYF. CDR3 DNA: TGTGCCAGCAGCTTTCTAGGAGATTTCTACGAGCAGTACTTC. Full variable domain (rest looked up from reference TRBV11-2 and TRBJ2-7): EAGVAQSPRYKIIEKRQSVAFWCNPISGHATLYWYQQILGQGPKLLIQFQNNGVVDDSQLPKDRFSAERLKGVDSTLKIQPAKLEDSAVYLCASSFLGDFYEQYFGPGTRLTVT.

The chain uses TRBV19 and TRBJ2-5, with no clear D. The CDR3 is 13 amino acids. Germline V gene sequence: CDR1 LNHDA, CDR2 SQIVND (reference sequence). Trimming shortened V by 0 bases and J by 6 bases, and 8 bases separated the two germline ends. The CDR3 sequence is CASSIEAAKTQYF. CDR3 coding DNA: TGTGCCAGTAGTATAGAAGCTGCAAAGACCCAGTACTTC. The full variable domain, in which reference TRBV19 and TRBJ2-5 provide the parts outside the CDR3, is DGGITQSPKYLFRKEGQNVTLSCEQNLNHDAMYWYRQDPGQGLRLIYYSQIVNDFQKGDIAEGYSVSREKKESFPLTVTSAQKNPTAFYLCASSIEAAKTQYFGPGTRLLVL.

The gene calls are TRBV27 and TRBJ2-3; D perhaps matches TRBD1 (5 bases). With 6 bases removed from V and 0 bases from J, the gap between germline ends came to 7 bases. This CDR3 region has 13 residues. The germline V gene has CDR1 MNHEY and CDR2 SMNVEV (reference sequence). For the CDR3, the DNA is TGTGCCAGCAGCCGACAGAGCACAGATACGCAGTATTTT. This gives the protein CASSRQSTDTQYF.

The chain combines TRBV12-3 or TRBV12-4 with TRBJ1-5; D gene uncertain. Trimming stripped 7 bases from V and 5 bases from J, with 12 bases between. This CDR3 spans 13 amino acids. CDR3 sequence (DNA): TGTGCCAGCACGTTCGACGGGTATCAGCCCCAGCATTTT. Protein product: CASTFDGYQPQHF.

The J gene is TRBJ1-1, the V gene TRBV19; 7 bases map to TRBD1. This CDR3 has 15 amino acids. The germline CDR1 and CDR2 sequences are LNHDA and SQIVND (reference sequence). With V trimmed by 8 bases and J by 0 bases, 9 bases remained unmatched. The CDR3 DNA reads TGTGCCAGTCGACTCAACAGGGGCATGAACACTGAAGCTTTCTTT. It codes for CASRLNRGMNTEAFF.

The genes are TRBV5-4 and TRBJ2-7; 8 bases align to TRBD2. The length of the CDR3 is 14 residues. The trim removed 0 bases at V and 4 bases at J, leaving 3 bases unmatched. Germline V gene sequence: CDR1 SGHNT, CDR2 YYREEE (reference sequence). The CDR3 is CASSLGQREYEQYF. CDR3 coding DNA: TGTGCCAGCAGCTTGGGGCAGCGGGAGTACGAGCAGTACTTC.

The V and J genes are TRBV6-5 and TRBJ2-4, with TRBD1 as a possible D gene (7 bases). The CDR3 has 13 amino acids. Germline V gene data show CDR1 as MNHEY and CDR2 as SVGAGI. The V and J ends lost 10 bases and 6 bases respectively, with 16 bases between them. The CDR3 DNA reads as TGTGCCACCCCGGACAGGAGGGGAAACATTCAGTACTTC. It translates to CATPDRRGNIQYF.

CDR3: CASSLERRGTDTQYF. The CDR3 DNA reads as TGCGCCAGCAGCTTGGAAAGGCGGGGCACAGATACGCAGTATTTT. This chain links TRBV5-1 with TRBJ2-3, with D possibly TRBD2 on 5 matching bases. The CDR3 has 15 residues. V lost 0 bases and J 1 base, leaving 9 bases between the germline ends. CDR1 is SGHRS and CDR2 is YFSETQ in the germline V gene.

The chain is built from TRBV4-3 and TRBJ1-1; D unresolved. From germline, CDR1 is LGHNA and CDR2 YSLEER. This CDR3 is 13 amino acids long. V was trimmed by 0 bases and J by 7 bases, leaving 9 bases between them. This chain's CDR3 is CASSQDQADEAFF. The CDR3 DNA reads TGCGCCAGCAGCCAAGATCAGGCAGATGAAGCTTTCTTT.

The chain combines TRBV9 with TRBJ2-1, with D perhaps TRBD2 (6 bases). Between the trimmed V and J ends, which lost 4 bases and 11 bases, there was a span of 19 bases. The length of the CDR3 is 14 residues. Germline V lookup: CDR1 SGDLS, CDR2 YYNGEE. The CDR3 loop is CASSPTGGNYKQFF. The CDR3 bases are TGTGCCAGCAGCCCAACCGGGGGAAACTACAAGCAGTTCTTC.

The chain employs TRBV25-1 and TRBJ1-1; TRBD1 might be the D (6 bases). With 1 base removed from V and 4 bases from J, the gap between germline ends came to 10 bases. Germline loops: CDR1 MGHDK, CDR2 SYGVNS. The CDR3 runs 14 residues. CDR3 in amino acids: CASSEWGHSTEAFF. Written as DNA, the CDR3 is TGTGCCAGCAGTGAATGGGGGCATAGCACTGAAGCTTTCTTT.

For the CDR3, the DNA is TGTGCCAGCAGCCCAAATCTTTACGGTCCGCAGTATTTT. It is translated as CASSPNLYGPQYF. This sequence joins TRBV7-2 and TRBJ2-3; no definite D call. The CDR3 spans 13 residues. V was trimmed by 5 bases and J by 10 bases, leaving 16 bases between them. Per the germline V gene, CDR1 is SGHTA and CDR2 is FQGNSA.